This T cell receptor (beta chain) stems from a study of early T cells in non-severe SARS-CoV-2 infection. About the study: Sequencing of bulk RNA from unsorted whole blood was done, without chain pairing.

Looked up from germline, CDR1 is MNHEY and CDR2 is SVGAGI. CDR3 length: 13 amino acids. Comment on this clonotype: This may be a read error: a much more frequent sequence differs by one nucleotide.

Via MiXCR, TCRdb re-called the 5' RACE reads, giving one row per CDR3 protein. Of tens of thousands of distinct CDR3 sequences in the sample, roughly 3.9% were seen once. V gene TRBV6-5 combines with J gene TRBJ2-7, with D unresolved. This sequence was found in an adult who was a healthcare worker with PCR-confirmed SARS-CoV-2 infection or an uninfected control (not recorded which). Sequencing was done on a sample of whole blood. The CDR3 sequence is CASSPLAPGEQCF. The CDR3 DNA follows: TGTGCCAGCAGCCCGCTTGCCCCCGGCGAGCAGTGCTTC.